Sequencing of this T cell receptor beta chain was carried out in a study of blood T cells in healthy people across ages. Study-level findings and limits: Observed TCR beta diversity per million T cells went down as age went up. This fall followed a roughly linear course with age. Using unsorted PBMCs precluded a conclusive naive versus antigen-experienced comparison. Long-lived donors exceeded aged donors in naive CD4+ cells and diversity.

The second PCR ran roughly 6 to 11 cycles with a sample-barcoded 5' primer and J-beta primers. From the 5' RACE reads, TCRdb called clonotypes with MiXCR, one entry per CDR3 protein. Of over a million distinct CDR3 sequences in the sample, around 59% are singletons; the top ten hold under 8.5%. For this clonotype: Its antigen is as yet unknown.

Germline CDR1 is SEHNR and CDR2 is FQNEAQ (reference sequence). The germline V and J ends were trimmed by 5 bases and 5 bases, with 28 bases remaining between them. The CDR3 spans 19 residues. The sample consisted of blood. The clonotype originates from a man aged 18 to 30 in good health. The rearrangement joins TRBV7-9 to TRBJ1-5; TRBD1 is a possible D gene (6 bases). The CDR3 reads CASSPRGGRVWSRDQPQHF. CDR3 sequence (DNA): TGTGCCAGCAGCCCACGCGGGGGGCGGGTTTGGAGTCGGGATCAGCCCCAGCATTTT.